This entry describes one T cell receptor beta chain. Its antigen is unidentified. This sample was taken from a study of OX40 agonist ivuxolimab in advanced cancers. Study background: Among those enrolled, mean age was about 58 years (range 23 to 79) and less than 90% were male. Findings of the study overall: Clonal expansion by week 6 occurred in CD4+ and CD8+ blood T cells (at 0.1 to 3.0 mg/kg). Relative to CD4+ cells, CD8+ T cells on average had more expanded clones.

This CDR3 is built from 15 residues. CDR1 is SNHLY and CDR2 is FYNNEI in the germline V gene. V was pared by 6 bases and J by 4 bases, with 3 bases of the junction left unmatched. Autoimmune disease history or systemic immunosuppression was exclusionary. TCRdb's copy holds only in-frame clones and misses some; the assay was immunoSEQ multiplex PCR. This table has some 20,000 clones, approximately 90% appearing once. The chain uses TRBV2 and TRBJ1-6; 10 bases line up with TRBD1. The sequences come from CD4+ or CD8+ T cells sorted from blood, collected in a trial of the OX40 agonist ivuxolimab. This receptor was identified in an adult with an advanced solid tumor such as melanoma, head and neck, liver or kidney cancer. CDR3 loop: CASRDRGDYNSPLHF. In nucleotides, the CDR3 is TGTGCCAGCAGGGACAGGGGGGATTATAATTCACCCCTCCACTTT. The complete variable domain, with remaining parts taken from reference TRBV2 and TRBJ1-6, reads EPEVTQTPSHQVTQMGQEVILRCVPISNHLYFYWYRQILGQKVEFLVSFYNNEISEKSEIFDDQFSVERPDGSNFTLKIRSTKLEDSAMYFCASRDRGDYNSPLHFGNGTRLTVT.